Sequencing of this TCR beta chain was carried out in a study of T-cell reconstitution after alpha-beta-depleted transplantation in children. Study results and limitations: T-cell counts and diversity were attributed mostly to newly produced T cells one year after transplant.

The CDR3 contains 17 residues. The germline CDR1 and CDR2 sequences are MDHEN and SYDVKM. Trimming stripped 5 bases from V and 2 bases from J, with 20 bases between. Many counts were recorded for this clonotype. Its specificity is not known. The authors prepared the TCRbeta library with unique molecular identifiers. TCRdb re-analysed the PCR reads in MiXCR, keeping a single row per CDR3 protein. The data show about 490,000 distinct CDR3 sequences, with approximately 10% seen just once and about 2.1% held by the top ten. The origin of this receptor is a child aged 2 to 10 with inherited bone marrow failure, due to receive a stem cell transplant. The rearrangement joins TRBV28 to TRBJ2-3; D gene ambiguous. This specimen consisted of PBMCs, obtained before TCRalphabeta/CD19-depleted stem cell transplant. The DNA for the CDR3 is TGTGCCAGCAGTAGCTTGGATGGTAGGAGATCCACAGATACGCAGTATTTT. Its protein is CASSSLDGRRSTDTQYF.